This passage covers 3 T cell receptor beta chains from one sample sequenced in a study of blood T cell repertoires in COVID-19. Only in-frame clones appear in the TCRdb table, and some are missing; sequencing was by immunoSEQ multiplex PCR. The sample gives some 96,000 clones, around four fifths of which show up once; 10% to 15% is in the top ten. The sample consisted of peripheral blood. These receptor sequences come from a man in his forties or fifties with active or convalescent COVID-19.

The genes are TRBV28 and TRBJ1-4, with D uncertain. CDR1 MDHEN and CDR2 SYDVKM come from the germline V gene. The CDR3 loop spans 15 amino acids. Trimming removed 7 bases at V and 6 bases at J, with 18 bases between. The CDR3 loop is CASTFEGGRHEKLFF. The CDR3 DNA sequence: TGTGCCAGCACTTTCGAAGGAGGCCGGCATGAAAAACTGTTTTTT.

This chain uses TRBV14 with TRBJ2-7; 10 bases match TRBD2. CDR1 SGHDN and CDR2 FVKESK come from the germline V gene. Trimming took 0 bases from V and 5 from J; bases not matched to a gene: 7. This CDR3 has 16 amino acids. The chain's CDR3 is CASSQEPLAGKDEQYF. CDR3 DNA: TGTGCCAGCAGCCAAGAACCACTAGCGGGAAAGGACGAGCAGTACTTC. Complete variable domain (other parts from reference TRBV14 and TRBJ2-7): EAGVTQFPSHSVIEKGQTVTLRCDPISGHDNLYWYRRVMGKEIKFLLHFVKESKQDESGMPNNRFLAERTGGTYSTLKVQPAELEDSGVYFCASSQEPLAGKDEQYFGPGTRLTVT.

V is TRBV10-3 and J is TRBJ2-5; tentative D call: TRBD2 (5 bases). Germline loops: CDR1 ENHRY, CDR2 SYGVKD. The CDR3 spans 14 residues. V lost 1 base and J 10 bases, leaving 16 bases between the germline ends. CDR3 sequence (DNA): TGTGCCATCAGTGAGTACCTAGCCCAGATGGACCAGTACTTC. This encodes CAISEYLAQMDQYF.